This TCR beta chain was identified in a study of glioma-infiltrating T cells after dendritic cell vaccination. Study-wide background: Treatment, given 2003 to 2012, was autologous tumor lysate-pulsed dendritic cell vaccination.

Specified time point: after dendritic cell vaccination, including at tumor progression/relapse. TCRB CDR3 was amplified from 2 ug genomic DNA or less. Some clones are missing from TCRdb's copy, which holds only in-frame ones; the method was immunoSEQ multiplex PCR. In the table there are about 110,000 clones, 85% to 90% of which are singletons. This CDR3 contains 16 residues. Germline V gene data show CDR1 as SGHVS and CDR2 as FQNEAQ. After removal of 5 bases from V and 3 bases from J, the junction contained 8 bases not matched to a gene. The TCR sequence derives from a human donor with glioblastoma. The chain links TRBV7-8 to TRBJ2-1, with TRBD2 identical over 9 bases. This specimen was blood, taken after dendritic cell vaccination. For the CDR3, the DNA is TGTGCCAGCAGCCTATTAGCGGGAGTCATCTACAATGAGCAGTTCTTC. Its protein product is CASSLLAGVIYNEQFF. Variable domain in full (rest from reference TRBV7-8 and TRBJ2-1): GAGVSQSPRYKVAKRGQDVALRCDPISGHVSLFWYQQALGQGPEFLTYFQNEAQLDKSGLPSDRFFAERPEGSVSTLKIQRTQQEDSAVYLCASSLLAGVIYNEQFFGPGTRLTVL.